This T cell receptor (beta chain) was identified in a study of human T cells and chemical hapten exposure. The CDR3 totals 15 residues. V lost 0 bases, J lost 0 bases, and 8 bases lay in between. Per the germline V gene, CDR1 is SQVTM and CDR2 is ANQGSEA. Time point in this sample: pre-sensitization, week 0. Treatment reported: therapeutic diphenylcyclopropenone sensitization with weekly scalp DPC. TCRdb independently ran MiXCR on the RACE reads; one entry per CDR3 protein. The data hold under 200,000 distinct CDR3 sequences, with approximately 29% observed a single time. Sequenced here: whole blood, sampled in connection with sensitization to the hapten diphenylcyclopropenone (DPC). The chain combines TRBV29-1 with TRBJ1-4; TRBD1 might be the D (5 bases). The receptor comes from a woman between 25 and 40 years old with alopecia areata. Some clones in this sample may be carry-over from other donors' samples. This CDR3 reads CSVEDDRATNEKLFF. The CDR3 nucleotides are TGCAGCGTTGAAGACGACAGAGCAACTAATGAAAAACTGTTTTTT. The full variable domain, its missing parts supplied by reference TRBV29-1 and TRBJ1-4, is SAVISQKPSRDICQRGTSLTIQCQVDSQVTMMFWYRQQPGQSLTLIATANQGSEATYESGFVIDKFPISRPNLTFSTLTVSNMSPEDSSIYLCSVEDDRATNEKLFFGSGTQLSVL.